This T cell receptor (beta chain) was recorded in a study of T cell responses to AZD1222 COVID-19 vaccine (dated by TCRdb to the early 2020s). Study-level background: AZD1222 recipients given second doses at about 4 weeks or at about 12 weeks were pooled, since spike-specific TCR depth and breadth were not found to differ between the two schedules. A total of approximately 240 trial participants underwent TCR sequencing, of whom roughly 210 had received two doses of AZD1222 and approximately 25 had received two doses of the MenACWY control vaccine. Trial participants were enrolled by age into 18-55, 56-69 and 70-plus year subgroups, with around 150, 28 and 57 TCR-sequenced participants respectively.

The CDR3 sequence holds 17 residues, the cysteine and phenylalanine included. Of the read, only the CDR3 DNA is kept; its 51 bases are in frame from base 1. From a lookup of the germline V gene, CDR1 and CDR2 are SGHDT and YYEEEE. V ends up 6 bases short and J 6 bases short, with an unmatched junction base count of 18. According to the study, the label for this sample's time point signals: baseline before first vaccination. Vaccinee samples came from UK trials COV001 and COV002, including a single-blind randomized controlled phase 2/3 trial of AZD1222 (ChAdOx1 nCoV-19) in healthy adults. Trial participant PBMC samples were collected at day 0 and day 28 after the second dose for TCRbeta chain sequencing. General conclusions and limits of the study: CD4 TCRs associated with the vaccine covered the entire spike protein, and the dominant responses were in regions 160-218 and 743-854. A significant rise in spike-specific TCR breadth and depth was observed after two AZD1222 doses relative to day 0 and relative to MenACWY recipients. Conclusions about previously exposed vaccinees are limited because only a handful of AZD1222 recipients were SARS-CoV-2 seropositive at baseline. Because no samples from the day 14 peak response were available, repertoires could be characterized only after the peak T cell response. Most participants were white British and females outnumbered males, and the authors suggested that clonal diversity may have been underestimated. In the small 56-69-year group, the increase in depth fell short of significance, most likely because of low power. Reportedly, close to half of the unique spike-specific TCRs recognized epitopes lying outside the regions that are mutated in the B.1.351 and B.1.1.7 variants.

The CDR3 regions of human TCRbeta chains were analyzed by immunosequencing. The study's processing was this. Repertoire TCRs were checked for matches against a reference library of SARS-CoV-2-specific TCRs that had been generated using the MIRA antigen-specificity platform. Breadth was defined as the fraction of unique TCRs that were SARS-CoV-2-associated, and depth was defined as the fraction of total T cells that were SARS-CoV-2-associated. Each spike-specific TCR was assigned to its reactive spike region and to a CD4 or CD8 class using the MIRA data. Log10-transformed breadth and depth values were compared by one-way ANOVA with Sidak's multiple comparisons tests. Entries here come from immuneACCESS through TCRdb and include only in-frame sequences with V and J called. Some clones fail to appear in such tables; in the studies checked, an unresolved V gene covers under half of the shortfall, and the cause of the remainder is unknown. V and J calls and clone size are copied from that table; D and trimming were computed from the DNA. This sample gives 120,000 or so clones in total; 85% to 95% of them show up just once. Roughly 7.8% of the sample belongs to the ten largest clones.

About this clone itself: Its antigen is still unknown. Base-call qualities are not available, and no considerably larger clone is one nucleotide away.

The chain is made from TRBV5-6 and TRBJ2-3, with 8 bases aligning to TRBD1. The receptor was derived from an adult in good health. Material: peripheral blood, obtained on day 0 of AZD1222 vaccination. The DNA sequence follows: TGTGCCAGCAAATTAAGCGGACAGGGACTTCCCGGGGATACGCAGTATTTT. It specifies CASKLSGQGLPGDTQYF.